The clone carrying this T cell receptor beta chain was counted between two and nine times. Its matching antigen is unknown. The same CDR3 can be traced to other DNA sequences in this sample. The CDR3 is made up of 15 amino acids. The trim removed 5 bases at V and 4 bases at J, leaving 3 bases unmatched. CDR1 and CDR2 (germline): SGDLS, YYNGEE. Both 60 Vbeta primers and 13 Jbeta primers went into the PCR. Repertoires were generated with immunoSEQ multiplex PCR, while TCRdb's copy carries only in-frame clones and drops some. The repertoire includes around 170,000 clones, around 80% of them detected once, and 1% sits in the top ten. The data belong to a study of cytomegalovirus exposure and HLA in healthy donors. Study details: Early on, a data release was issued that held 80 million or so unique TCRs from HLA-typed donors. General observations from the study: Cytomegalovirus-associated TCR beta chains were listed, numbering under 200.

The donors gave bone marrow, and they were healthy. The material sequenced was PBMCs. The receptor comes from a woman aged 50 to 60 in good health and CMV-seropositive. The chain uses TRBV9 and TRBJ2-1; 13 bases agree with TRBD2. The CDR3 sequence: CASSAGLAGYNEQFF. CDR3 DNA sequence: TGTGCCAGCAGTGCGGGACTAGCGGGGTACAATGAGCAGTTCTTC. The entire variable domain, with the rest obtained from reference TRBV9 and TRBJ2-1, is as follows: DSGVTQTPKHLITATGQRVTLRCSPRSGDLSVYWYQQSLDQGLQFLIQYYNGEERAKGNILERFSAQQFPDLHSELNLSSLELGDSALYFCASSAGLAGYNEQFFGPGTRLTVL.